Following are 16 T cell receptor beta chains from one sample sequenced in a study of vaccination effects on CD4 cells after COVID-19 (dated by TCRdb to about 2022). No antigen has been identified for these receptors. The library relied on the immunoSEQ multiplex PCR assay. TCRdb took this table from immuneACCESS and kept in-frame rearrangements with V and J called. Such tables lack part of the clones; where checked against another copy, unresolved V genes explain under half of the gap, and the rest is unexplained. The sample contains under 55,000 clones, just over 70% of them found a single time. The ten largest account for around 6.7% of the sample. After more than nine days of culture, CD4+ T cells were isolated with the EasySep CD4+ T cell isolation kit. Each participant got two doses of an mRNA SARS-CoV-2 vaccine, either BNT162b2 or mRNA-1273. Material: CD4+ T cells from PBMCs cultured without peptide, obtained after COVID-19 vaccination. These receptors originate from a human donor who received a COVID-19 vaccine.

The chain is built from TRBV6-5 and TRBJ1-2; 8 nucleotides line up with TRBD1. With V trimmed by 8 bases and J by 5 bases, 7 bases remained unmatched. CDR1 and CDR2 (germline): MNHEY, SVGAGI. This CDR3 spans 13 amino acids. The CDR3 DNA sequence: TGTGCCAGCCACCAGGGGGCTCAGTATGGCTACACCTTC. Its protein product is CASHQGAQYGYTF.

The chain is built from TRBV18 and TRBJ2-7; possibly TRBD2 for D (5 bases). The CDR3 has 14 amino acids. V lost 6 bases and J lost 6, with 18 bases in between. Germline lookup yields CDR1 KGHSH and CDR2 LQKENI. Here the CDR3 DNA reads TGTGCCAGCTCTCGCGGTGGGCTAGCAAGCGAGCAGTACTTC. Protein sequence: CASSRGGLASEQYF.

CDR3 loop: CAWSVTTNNQPQHF. The CDR3, as DNA: TGTGCCTGGAGTGTTACGACAAACAATCAGCCCCAGCATTTT. The gene calls are TRBV30 and TRBJ1-5, with D uncertain. The length of the CDR3 is 14 residues. Per germline, CDR1 GTSNPN and CDR2 SVGIG (reference sequence). V lost 0 bases, J lost 3 bases, and 9 bases lay in between.

This clone was found a few times. V is TRBV6-1 and J is TRBJ2-7; unclear D gene. Looked up from germline, CDR1 is MNHNS and CDR2 is SASEGT. The CDR3 covers 15 residues. Deletions cut 2 bases from V and 1 base from J, with 12 bases between. CDR3 coding DNA: TGTGCCAGCAGTGAAAAGTTCGAGATTTCCTACGAGCAGTACTTC. Its protein is CASSEKFEISYEQYF.

The chain joins TRBV3-1 (or the pseudogene TRBV3-2) to TRBJ1-2; D not resolved. Germline CDR1 is LGHDT and CDR2 is YNNKEL (reference sequence). The V end lost 6 bases, the J end lost 4 bases, and 9 bases lay between the germline ends. This CDR3 is 12 amino acids long. In DNA form, the CDR3 reads TGTGCCAGCAGTTTCTTAGGCTATGGCTACACCTTC. Translation gives CASSFLGYGYTF.

This sequence joins TRBV25-1 and TRBJ1-2; D remains ambiguous. Germline V lookup: CDR1 MGHDK, CDR2 SYGVNS. Trimming shortened V by 0 bases and J by 5 bases, and 10 bases separated the two germline ends. This CDR3 comprises 14 residues. The CDR3 sequence: CASSEYSPSYGYTF. The CDR3 nucleotides read TGTGCCAGCAGTGAATATTCCCCCTCTTATGGCTACACCTTC.

This chain links TRBV19 with TRBJ1-3; a weak D match, TRBD1 (6 bases). The CDR3 contains 14 residues. V lost 8 bases to trimming and J lost 0 bases, with 11 bases between them. The germline V gene encodes CDR1 LNHDA and CDR2 SQIVND (reference sequence). In nucleotides, the CDR3 is TGTGCCAGTGGACAGAGTATCTCTGGAAACACCATATATTTT. The encoded protein is CASGQSISGNTIYF. The whole variable domain, filled in from reference TRBV19 and TRBJ1-3, reads DGGITQSPKYLFRKEGQNVTLSCEQNLNHDAMYWYRQDPGQGLRLIYYSQIVNDFQKGDIAEGYSVSREKKESFPLTVTSAQKNPTAFYLCASGQSISGNTIYFGEGSWLTVV.

This clone was found a few times. This chain links TRBV30 with TRBJ2-5; 8 nucleotides line up with TRBD1. From germline, CDR1 is GTSNPN and CDR2 SVGIG (reference sequence). The CDR3 extends over 14 amino acids. Trimming cost V 3 bases and J 5 bases; bases outside gene matches: 8. The CDR3 DNA reads as TGTGCCTGGAGGGATCAGGGGGCCAGGGAGACCCAGTACTTC. Translated: CAWRDQGARETQYF.

This chain connects TRBV6-5 to TRBJ2-3, with 7 nucleotides matching TRBD2. Germline V gives CDR1 MNHEY, CDR2 SVGAGI. The CDR3 is made up of 16 amino acids. The V segment lost 0 bases and the J segment 8 bases; nucleotides outside the gene matches: 11. The CDR3 sequence is CASSYSWRERPGTQYF. The CDR3 DNA is TGTGCCAGCAGTTACTCGTGGCGGGAGCGTCCGGGTACGCAGTATTTT.

V usage is TRBV3-1 (or the pseudogene TRBV3-2) and J usage is TRBJ2-7; unclear D gene. The V gene's germline CDR1 is LGHDT and CDR2 YNNKEL (reference sequence). The CDR3 is 14 residues long. V shed 0 bases and J shed 2 bases, with 8 bases lying between them. The CDR3 loop reads CASSQEGIAYEQYF. The CDR3 nucleotides are TGTGCCAGCAGCCAAGAGGGTATCGCCTACGAGCAGTACTTC.

The gene calls are TRBV20-1 and TRBJ1-6, with D possibly matching TRBD1 (6 bases). Germline CDR1 and CDR2: DFQATT and SNEGSKA (reference sequence). The ends were cut back, 3 bases at V and 5 bases at J, with 8 bases in the middle. This CDR3 is built from 13 residues. The CDR3 sequence: CSASNRDNSPLHF. The CDR3 DNA is TGCAGTGCTAGTAACAGGGATAATTCACCCCTCCACTTT.

This sequence joins TRBV5-1 and TRBJ1-2, with D perhaps TRBD1 (6 bases). CDR3 length: 17 residues. V was clipped by 4 bases and J by 2 bases, with 21 bases between them. Germline assignment: CDR1 SGHRS and CDR2 YFSETQ. CDR3 DNA sequence: TGCGCCAGCAGCCCCCTAATAACAAACAGGGTCAACTATGGCTACACCTTC. Translated: CASSPLITNRVNYGYTF.

V is TRBV5-3 and J is TRBJ2-7, with 9 bases aligning to TRBD2. TRBV5-3 is an open reading frame whose function is uncertain. After removal of 3 bases from V and 2 bases from J, the junction contained 6 bases not matched to a gene. The CDR3 covers 15 residues. The CDR3 DNA is TGTGCCAGAAGCTCCAGCGGGAGGCCGACCTACGAGCAGTACTTC. Translated: CARSSSGRPTYEQYF.

This clone was recorded once. This chain connects TRBV5-1 to TRBJ2-1; 8 nucleotides agree with TRBD2. V was clipped by 2 bases and J by 0 bases; unmatched bases: 4. Germline CDR1 reads SGHRS; CDR2 reads YFSETQ. CDR3 length: 16 amino acids. The CDR3 reads CASSFGGGSSYNEQFF. CDR3 DNA sequence: TGCGCCAGCAGCTTCGGGGGGGGAAGCTCCTACAATGAGCAGTTCTTC. The full variable domain, in which reference TRBV5-1 and TRBJ2-1 provide the parts outside the CDR3, is KAGVTQTPRYLIKTRGQQVTLSCSPISGHRSVSWYQQTPGQGLQFLFEYFSETQRNKGNFPGRFSGRQFSNSRSEMNVSTLELGDSALYLCASSFGGGSSYNEQFFGPGTRLTVL.

The CDR3 here is CASSPVATNEKLFF. DNA of the CDR3: TGTGCCAGCAGTCCAGTTGCAACTAATGAAAAACTGTTTTTT. This chain uses TRBV27 with TRBJ1-4; D is undetermined. The ends were cut back, 5 bases at V and 0 bases at J, with 7 bases in the middle. This CDR3 has 14 amino acids. Germline CDR1 is MNHEY and CDR2 is SMNVEV (reference sequence).

This chain links TRBV7-9 with TRBJ2-1; weak D call: TRBD1 (5 bases). The CDR3 covers 16 residues. V was clipped by 8 bases and J by 0 bases, with 17 bases between them. Germline CDR1 reads SEHNR; CDR2 reads FQNEAQ (reference sequence). The CDR3 loop reads CASGPQGAYSYNEQFF. In DNA form, the CDR3 reads TGTGCCAGCGGCCCCCAGGGCGCTTACTCCTACAATGAGCAGTTCTTC.